This T cell receptor beta chain comes out of a study of T cells in Graves' hyperthyroidism and ophthalmopathy. The wider study: Blood was drawn when the patient was first diagnosed and still untreated.

Overall study results and limits: In blood, most of the thyroid clonotypes expanded above 0.001 were also present.

With regard to this clonotype: What it binds is not known.

RNA transcripts provided the source from which TCR beta CDR3 regions were amplified. The HTBI primer set was used in a first-round RT-PCR of the TCR CDR3. TCRdb fed the multiplex PCR reads into MiXCR, producing one record per CDR3 protein. The sample includes about 580,000 distinct CDR3 sequences, approximately 15% of them seen just once. Trimming removed 2 bases from V and 7 bases from J, with 11 bases in between. This CDR3 has 13 amino acids. Germline V lookup: CDR1 MNHNY, CDR2 SVGAGI (reference sequence). Sequencing was performed on blood. The clonotype comes from a woman in her 30s with Graves' hyperthyroidism that later progressed to Graves' ophthalmopathy. This sequence joins TRBV6-6 and TRBJ2-5; D may be TRBD1 or TRBD2 (5 bases each). CDR3 loop: CASSYDEGPTQYF. CDR3 nucleotide sequence: TGTGCCAGCAGTTACGATGAGGGGCCGACCCAGTACTTC.